The T cell receptor beta chain described here comes from a study of blood T cells in healthy people across ages. Study-wide points: Naive CD4+ cells and diversity were both higher in long-lived donors than in aged donors. A roughly linear age-dependent decrease characterized TCR beta diversity per million T cells. Naive T cell percentage strongly correlated with TCR beta diversity. Diversity was estimated from one million T cells, and these estimates were considered underestimates.

Next came a second PCR, run for about 7 to 12 cycles, which used a sample-barcoded 5' primer along with a J-beta primer mix. In TCRdb, the 5' RACE reads were re-called with MiXCR into one record per CDR3 protein. The repertoire holds about 1.8 million distinct CDR3 sequences, 40% to 55% seen once, with over 2% in the top ten. As to this clonotype: Its antigen is still unknown.

This CDR3 is built from 15 residues. This TCR was sampled from a woman aged 40 to 50 in good health. The gene calls are TRBV21-1 and TRBJ1-2; the table's D gene call, TRBD1, was not cross checked with the DNA. TRBV21-1 is described as a pseudogene. The sample taken for sequencing was blood. CDR3 coding DNA: TGTGCCAGCAGCAAAAGGCCAGGGGCTAACTATGGCTACACCTTC. Residues: CASSKRPGANYGYTF.